A selection of T cell receptor beta chains follows, all from one sample in a study of T cells in Graves' hyperthyroidism and ophthalmopathy. A single record per CDR3 protein comes from TCRdb applying MiXCR to the multiplex PCR reads. The sample lists more than 500,000 distinct CDR3 sequences, about 15% seen once, with roughly 13% in the top ten. The specimen was blood. These receptors came from a woman aged 35 to 49 with Graves' hyperthyroidism. The CDR3 runs from the conserved cysteine through the conserved F or W. Each record gives: V gene, J gene, D gene, clone size, CDR3 DNA, CDR3 protein. The D gene is left open where the match is weak. Not all rows give a size; the values are once, few, many and, for expanded clones, a class.

>TRBV7-2|TRBJ2-7|TRBD2|NA
TGTGCCAGCAGATGGGGTAGCGGGAGTTTCTACGAGCAGTACTTC
CASRWGSGSFYEQYF
>TRBV3-1|TRBJ2-2|NA|few
TGTGCCAGCAGCCAAGGAGAGCGGAAAGCTAACACCGGGGAGCTGTTTTTT
CASSQGERKANTGELFF
>TRBV13|TRBJ2-1|NA|many
TGTGCCAGCAGCGCTACGCGGGGCTACAATGAGCAGTTCTTC
CASSATRGYNEQFF
>TRBV12-3/TRBV12-4|TRBJ2-7|NA|many
TGTGCCAGCAGTACCAGGACGAACTCCTACGAGCAGTACTTC
CASSTRTNSYEQYF
>TRBV7-3|TRBJ2-1|NA|many
TGTGCCAGCAGCTTAAGCCAGGCGAACTACAATGAGCAGTTCTTC
CASSLSQANYNEQFF
>TRBV5-1|TRBJ2-5|NA|NA
TGCGCCAGCAGCCCGGAGGGACACATCAACCAAGAGACCCAGTACTTC
CASSPEGHINQETQYF
>TRBV27|TRBJ2-7|NA|NA
TGTGCCAGCAGTTTTCGGGGACAAGGCTCCTACGAGCCGTACTTC
CASSFRGQGSYEPYF
>TRBV6-1|TRBJ1-2|NA|few
TGTGCCAGCAGTAGACCGGGGAACTATGGCTACACCTTC
CASSRPGNYGYTF
>TRBV12-3/TRBV12-4|TRBJ1-2|NA|many
TGTGCCAGCGTTCCTCAGATAGGGGTTGGCTACACCTTC
CASVPQIGVGYTF
>TRBV28|TRBJ2-5|TRBD1|many
TGTGCCAGCAGTCCCCCATCCGGGACAGGGGCCCCGGGGACCCAGTACTTC
CASSPPSGTGAPGTQYF
>TRBV6-1|TRBJ1-5|NA|many
TGTGCCAGCAGTGAATCCTTGGGAGGTGGCAATCAGCCCCAGCATTTT
CASSESLGGGNQPQHF
>TRBV6-1|TRBJ2-1|TRBD2|NA
TGTGCCAGCAGCCCACGGGGGGTAGCGGAAGACAATGAGCAGTTCTTC
CASSPRGVAEDNEQFF
>TRBV27|TRBJ2-1|NA|NA
TGTGCCAGCAGTTTATCCTCCCCTTCCGGGAGTATGGACAATGAGCAGTTCTTC
CASSLSSPSGSMDNEQFF
>TRBV30|TRBJ2-2|TRBD1|many
TGTGCCTGGAGTGACGAACATACAGGGGCGTATGGGGAGCTGTTTTTT
CAWSDEHTGAYGELFF
>TRBV28|TRBJ1-1|TRBD1|many
TGTGCCAGCAGTCCCCGGGACAGAGGGTTAGCTTTCTTT
CASSPRDRGLAFF
>TRBV20-1|TRBJ2-5|NA|many
TGCAGTGCTAGACTCGAGGCCTCAAGAATCCTAGAGACCCAGTACTTC
CSARLEASRILETQYF